What follows are 20 T cell receptor beta chains derived from one specimen sequenced in a study of shared clonotypes between healthy human individuals. The method was immunoSEQ multiplex PCR; TCRdb's version includes in-frame clones alone and lacks a portion of them. This repertoire shows millions of clones, 90% to 95% found once; its top ten account for 0.1% to 0.15%. Sample: naive CD4+ T cells sorted from blood. Described subset: CD45RA+ positively selected. All receptors come from a man aged 18 to 30 in good health.

The V and J genes are TRBV5-1 and TRBJ2-7, with D perhaps matching TRBD1 (6 bases). This CDR3 comprises 15 residues. Germline V CDR1 and CDR2: SGHRS, YFSETQ. The V and J ends lost 1 base and 1 base respectively, with 12 bases between them. CDR3 region: CASSLTLDRSYEQYF. CDR3 DNA: TGCGCCAGCAGCTTGACCTTGGACAGATCCTACGAGCAGTACTTC.

The chain links TRBV28 to TRBJ1-1; no reliable D call. CDR1 is MDHEN, CDR2 SYDVKM, per germline. This CDR3 has 15 amino acids. V was clipped by 6 bases and J by 3 bases, with 17 bases between them. The CDR3 is CASRSESIPDTEAFF. The CDR3 nucleotides read TGTGCCAGCAGGTCCGAGTCTATCCCGGACACTGAAGCTTTCTTT. The whole variable domain, filled in from reference TRBV28 and TRBJ1-1, reads DVKVTQSSRYLVKRTGEKVFLECVQDMDHENMFWYRQDPGLGLRLIYFSYDVKMKEKGDIPEGYSVSREKKERFSLILESASTNQTSMYLCASRSESIPDTEAFFGQGTRLTVV.

This chain links TRBV4-2 with TRBJ2-7, with D possibly being TRBD2 (7 bases). Germline lookup yields CDR1 LGHNA and CDR2 YNFKEQ. V was clipped by 0 bases and J by 0 bases, with 15 bases between them. The CDR3 runs 17 residues. The CDR3 protein is CASSQEGGGLASYEQYF. The CDR3, as DNA: TGTGCCAGCAGCCAAGAGGGGGGGGGCTTAGCCTCCTACGAGCAGTACTTC.

V usage is TRBV6-6 and J usage is TRBJ1-6; 7 bases are shared with TRBD1. Per germline, CDR1 MNHNY and CDR2 SVGAGI (reference sequence). V lost 5 bases, J lost 6 bases, and 4 bases stayed unmatched. The CDR3 has 14 residues. CDR3 loop: CASSQTGFNSPLHF. In DNA form, the CDR3 reads TGTGCCAGCAGTCAGACAGGGTTTAATTCACCCCTCCACTTT.

A word on this clone: A much bigger clone sits one base away, suggesting this may be a read error. This chain links TRBV7-9 with TRBJ2-3; 10 positions match TRBD2. Germline CDR1 is SEHNR and CDR2 is FQNEAQ (reference sequence). CDR3 length: 15 amino acids. In nucleotides, the CDR3 is TGTGCCTGCAGCTTAGCCCGGACTAGCGGCGATACGCAGTATTTT. Encoded protein: CACSLARTSGDTQYF.

The chain uses TRBV10-2 and TRBJ2-3; D is undetermined. Trimming removed 4 bases from V and 4 bases from J, with 6 bases in between. The CDR3 has 12 residues. The germline gives CDR1 WSHSY, CDR2 SAAADI. CDR3: CASSAIADTQYF. The CDR3 bases are TGCGCCAGCAGTGCTATTGCAGATACGCAGTATTTT.

The CDR3 DNA follows: TGTGCCAGCAGCGTGGCTGGGCAGGCCAATGAAAAACTGTTTTTT. Its protein product is CASSVAGQANEKLFF. The V gene is TRBV9, the J gene TRBJ1-4; D not resolved. The ends were cut back, 2 bases at V and 5 bases at J, with 13 bases in the middle. In germline, CDR1 is SGDLS, CDR2 YYNGEE. This CDR3 has 15 amino acids.

The chain combines TRBV7-9 with TRBJ2-1, with a tentative D call TRBD2 (5 bases). CDR3 length equals 17 residues. Germline V gene lookup returns CDR1 SEHNR and CDR2 FQNEAQ (reference sequence). Deletions cut 5 bases from V and 6 bases from J, with 23 bases between. In DNA, the CDR3 is TGTGCCAGCAGCCCACGGGGAGCAGCAGTACCATTCAATGAGCAGTTCTTC. Its protein product is CASSPRGAAVPFNEQFF.

This CDR3 reads CATSGDRGVDTIYF. CDR3 nucleotides: TGTGCCACCAGCGGGGACAGGGGGGTAGACACCATATATTTT. The V and J genes are TRBV15 and TRBJ1-3, with 11 bases fitting TRBD1. The V segment lost 5 bases and the J segment 8 bases; nucleotides outside the gene matches: 5. CDR1 and CDR2 from the germline V gene are LNHNV and YYDKDF (reference sequence). CDR3 length equals 14 residues.

About this clone: The junction and the germline gene differ at one end; a read error may be behind it. This chain joins TRBV5-4 and TRBJ1-2; 7 bases align to TRBD1. CDR3 length: 16 residues. The germline V gene encodes CDR1 SGHNT and CDR2 YYREEE (reference sequence). DNA of the CDR3: TGTGCCAGAAGCTTGGGGGGAACAGGGGTGGACTATGGCTACACCTTC. Its translation: CARSLGGTGVDYGYTF. Filled out from reference TRBV5-4 and TRBJ1-2, the complete variable domain reads ETGVTQSPTHLIKTRGQQVTLRCSSQSGHNTVSWYQQALGQGPQFIFQYYREEENGRGNFPPRFSGLQFPNYSSELNVNALELDDSALYLCARSLGGTGVDYGYTFGSGTRLTVV.

The genes are TRBV7-8 and TRBJ1-1; D is perhaps TRBD1 (5 bases). Between the trimmed V and J ends, which lost 5 bases and 1 base, there was a span of 20 bases. Germline values: CDR1 SGHVS, CDR2 FQNEAQ. CDR3 length: 17 amino acids. The CDR3 coding sequence is TGTGCCAGCAGCCTCGTTGGGGCCGTCGTCCAGAACACTGAAGCTTTCTTT. Amino acids: CASSLVGAVVQNTEAFF.

The chain has TRBV9 and TRBJ1-1, with 12 positions matching TRBD1. Germline V lookup: CDR1 SGDLS, CDR2 YYNGEE. After removal of 2 bases from V and 10 bases from J, the junction contained 9 bases not matched to a gene. The CDR3 runs to 15 residues. The CDR3 bases are TGTGCCAGCAGCGTTTGGGACAGGGGGCCCTTTGGAGCTTTCTTT. Protein: CASSVWDRGPFGAFF. The whole variable domain, filled in from reference TRBV9 and TRBJ1-1, reads DSGVTQTPKHLITATGQRVTLRCSPRSGDLSVYWYQQSLDQGLQFLIQYYNGEERAKGNILERFSAQQFPDLHSELNLSSLELGDSALYFCASSVWDRGPFGAFFGQGTRLTVV.

This rearrangement joins TRBV2 to TRBJ1-6; no firm D call. Germline V gene sequence: CDR1 SNHLY, CDR2 FYNNEI. The ends were cut back, 6 bases at V and 9 bases at J, with 12 bases in the middle. The CDR3 is 13 amino acids. DNA of the CDR3: TGTGCCAGCAGGGGTGAAGCATCTTCACCCCTCCACTTT. Its translation: CASRGEASSPLHF. The full variable domain, with the rest looked up from reference TRBV2 and TRBJ1-6, is EPEVTQTPSHQVTQMGQEVILRCVPISNHLYFYWYRQILGQKVEFLVSFYNNEISEKSEIFDDQFSVERPDGSNFTLKIRSTKLEDSAMYFCASRGEASSPLHFGNGTRLTVT.

The chain employs TRBV5-5 and TRBJ2-7; 8 bases are shared with TRBD1. Germline-derived CDR1 and CDR2 are SGHKS and YYEKEE (reference sequence). With V trimmed by 3 bases and J by 0 bases, 2 bases remained unmatched. The CDR3 is 14 amino acids. The CDR3 DNA follows: TGTGCCAGCAGCTGGACAGGGAGCTCCTACGAGCAGTACTTC. It specifies CASSWTGSSYEQYF.

As concerns this clone: Other DNA sequences of this sample code for an identical CDR3. The genes are TRBV7-2 and TRBJ2-1; D gene uncertain. Germline assignment: CDR1 SGHTA and CDR2 FQGNSA. CDR3 size: 15 residues. The ends were cut back, 1 base at V and 8 bases at J, with 15 bases in the middle. The CDR3 DNA follows: TGTGCCAGCAGCTTAGTCGCTATTTTCGCAGATGAGCAGTTCTTC. It yields the protein CASSLVAIFADEQFF.

V gene TRBV7-2 combines with J gene TRBJ2-7; TRBD2 matches at 10 bases. The CDR3 length is 15 residues. The germline V gene has CDR1 SGHTA and CDR2 FQGNSA. Losses at the gene ends were 3 bases for V and 5 bases for J; bases not matched to a gene: 7. In nucleotides, the CDR3 is TGTGCCAGCAGCTTGACCAGCGGGAGGGCCGACGAGCAGTACTTC. Protein product: CASSLTSGRADEQYF.

The chain employs TRBV7-8 and TRBJ2-5; no clear D. This CDR3 comprises 14 residues. Trimming shortened V by 5 bases and J by 5 bases, and 15 bases separated the two germline ends. CDR1 SGHVS and CDR2 FQNEAQ come from the germline V gene. CDR3 in DNA: TGTGCCAGCAGCATAATAGAGTGGACGGAGACCCAGTACTTC. It translates to CASSIIEWTETQYF.

V is TRBV5-1 and J is TRBJ2-3, with a possible D match to TRBD2 (5 bases). CDR3 length: 13 residues. Looked up from germline, CDR1 is SGHRS and CDR2 is YFSETQ. With 3 bases removed from V and 5 bases from J, the gap between germline ends came to 10 bases. This chain's CDR3 is CASSYLAGDTQYF. CDR3 sequence (DNA): TGCGCCAGCAGCTACCTTGCGGGAGATACGCAGTATTTT.

This clone was observed once. The DNA of the CDR3 is TGTGCCAGCAGTGGACAGGGTCTCGGCTACACCTTC. Translation: CASSGQGLGYTF. The rearrangement joins TRBV25-1 to TRBJ1-2; 7 bases map to TRBD1. V lost 4 bases to trimming and J lost 8 bases; unmatched junction nucleotides: 4. Germline V gene data show CDR1 as MGHDK and CDR2 as SYGVNS. This CDR3 has 12 amino acids.

This chain links TRBV6-5 with TRBJ2-1; weak D call: TRBD1 (6 bases). The CDR3 contains 14 residues. V lost 6 bases and J lost 7, with 16 bases in between. Germline V gene data show CDR1 as MNHEY and CDR2 as SVGAGI. The CDR3 DNA sequence: TGTGCCAGCAGGTCGGACAGTCTGCAGAATGAGCAGTTCTTC. Its protein is CASRSDSLQNEQFF.